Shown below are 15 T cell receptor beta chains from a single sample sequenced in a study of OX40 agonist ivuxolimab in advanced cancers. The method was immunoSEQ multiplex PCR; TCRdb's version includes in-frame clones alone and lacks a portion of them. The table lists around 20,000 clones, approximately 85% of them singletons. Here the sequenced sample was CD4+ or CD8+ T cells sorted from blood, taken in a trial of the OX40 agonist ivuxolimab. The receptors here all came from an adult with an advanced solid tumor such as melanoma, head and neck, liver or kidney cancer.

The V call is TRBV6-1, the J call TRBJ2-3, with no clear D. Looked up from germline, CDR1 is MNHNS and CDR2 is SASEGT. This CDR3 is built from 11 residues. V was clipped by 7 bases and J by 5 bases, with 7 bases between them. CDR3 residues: CASKIGDTQYF. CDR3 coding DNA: TGTGCCAGCAAAATCGGAGATACGCAGTATTTT.

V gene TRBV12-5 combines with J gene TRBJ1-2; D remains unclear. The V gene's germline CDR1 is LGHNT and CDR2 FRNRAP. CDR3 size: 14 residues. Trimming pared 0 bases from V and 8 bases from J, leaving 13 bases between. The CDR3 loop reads CASGLVRPFSGYTF. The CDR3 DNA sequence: TGTGCTAGTGGTTTGGTCCGCCCCTTCAGCGGCTACACCTTC.

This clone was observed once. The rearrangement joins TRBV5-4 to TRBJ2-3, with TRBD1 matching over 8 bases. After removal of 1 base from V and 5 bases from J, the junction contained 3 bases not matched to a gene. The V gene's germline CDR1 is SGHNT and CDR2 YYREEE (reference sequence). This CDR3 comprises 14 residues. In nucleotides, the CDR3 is TGTGCCAGCAGCTTGCTACAGGGGGGAGATACGCAGTATTTT. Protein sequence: CASSLLQGGDTQYF. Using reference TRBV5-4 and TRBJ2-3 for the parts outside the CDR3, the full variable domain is ETGVTQSPTHLIKTRGQQVTLRCSSQSGHNTVSWYQQALGQGPQFIFQYYREEENGRGNFPPRFSGLQFPNYSSELNVNALELDDSALYLCASSLLQGGDTQYFGPGTRLTVL.

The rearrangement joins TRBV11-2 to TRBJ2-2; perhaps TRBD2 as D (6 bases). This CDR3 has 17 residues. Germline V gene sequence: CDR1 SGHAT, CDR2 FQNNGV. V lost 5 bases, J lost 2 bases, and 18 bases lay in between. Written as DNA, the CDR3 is TGTGCCAGCAGCGTAAGGGCCCGGAGGGGAAACACCGGGGAGCTGTTTTTT. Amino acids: CASSVRARRGNTGELFF.

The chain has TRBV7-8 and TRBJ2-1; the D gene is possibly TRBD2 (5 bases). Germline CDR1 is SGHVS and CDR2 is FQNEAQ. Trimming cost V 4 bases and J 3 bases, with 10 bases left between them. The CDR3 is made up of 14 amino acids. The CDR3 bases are TGTGCCAGCAGCTCTGATGGAGGCTACAATGAGCAGTTCTTC. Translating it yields CASSSDGGYNEQFF.

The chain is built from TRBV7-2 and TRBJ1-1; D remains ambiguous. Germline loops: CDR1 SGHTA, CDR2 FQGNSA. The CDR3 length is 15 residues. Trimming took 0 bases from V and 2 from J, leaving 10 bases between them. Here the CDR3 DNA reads TGTGCCAGCAGCTTAGCGGCCCGGGGAAACACTGAAGCTTTCTTT. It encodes CASSLAARGNTEAFF.

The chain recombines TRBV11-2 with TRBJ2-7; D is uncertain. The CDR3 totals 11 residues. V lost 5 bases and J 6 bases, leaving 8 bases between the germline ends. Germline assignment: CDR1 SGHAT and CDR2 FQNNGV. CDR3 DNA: TGTGCCAGCAGCCAGGTCATCGAGCAGTACTTC. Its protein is CASSQVIEQYF.

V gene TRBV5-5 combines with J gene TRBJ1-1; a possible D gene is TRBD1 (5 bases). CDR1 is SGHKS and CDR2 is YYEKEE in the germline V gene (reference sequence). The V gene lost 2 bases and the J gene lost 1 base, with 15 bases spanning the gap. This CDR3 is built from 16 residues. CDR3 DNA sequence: TGTGCCAGCAGCTTCGGAAGGGGTCGGGGGAACACTGAAGCTTTCTTT. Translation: CASSFGRGRGNTEAFF.

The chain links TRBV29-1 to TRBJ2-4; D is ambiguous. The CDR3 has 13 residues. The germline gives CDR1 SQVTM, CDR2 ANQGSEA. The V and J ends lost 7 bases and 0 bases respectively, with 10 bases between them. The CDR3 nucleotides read TGCAGCGCAGGTGGATTAGCCAAAAACATTCAGTACTTC. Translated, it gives CSAGGLAKNIQYF. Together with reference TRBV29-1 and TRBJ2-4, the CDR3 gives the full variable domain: SAVISQKPSRDICQRGTSLTIQCQVDSQVTMMFWYRQQPGQSLTLIATANQGSEATYESGFVIDKFPISRPNLTFSTLTVSNMSPEDSSIYLCSAGGLAKNIQYFGAGTRLSVL.

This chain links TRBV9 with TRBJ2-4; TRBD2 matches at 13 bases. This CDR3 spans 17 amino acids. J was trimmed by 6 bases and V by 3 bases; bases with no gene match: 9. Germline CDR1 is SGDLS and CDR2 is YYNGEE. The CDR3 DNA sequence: TGTGCCAGCAGCGAGACCGGGACTAGCGGGGCGGGAAACATTCAGTACTTC. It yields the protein CASSETGTSGAGNIQYF. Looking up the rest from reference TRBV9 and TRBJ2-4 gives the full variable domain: DSGVTQTPKHLITATGQRVTLRCSPRSGDLSVYWYQQSLDQGLQFLIQYYNGEERAKGNILERFSAQQFPDLHSELNLSSLELGDSALYFCASSETGTSGAGNIQYFGAGTRLSVL.

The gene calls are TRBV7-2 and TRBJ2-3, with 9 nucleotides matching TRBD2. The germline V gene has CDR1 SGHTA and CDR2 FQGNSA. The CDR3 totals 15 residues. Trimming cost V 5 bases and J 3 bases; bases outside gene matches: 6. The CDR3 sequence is CASSRPGLATDTQYF. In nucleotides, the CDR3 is TGTGCCAGCAGCCGTCCGGGACTAGCTACAGATACGCAGTATTTT.

Written as DNA, the CDR3 is TGTGCCAGTAGGAAGGGAACGAACACCGGGGAGCTGTTTTTT. Its protein is CASRKGTNTGELFF. This chain links TRBV19 with TRBJ2-2, with D unclear. The germline CDR1 and CDR2 sequences are LNHDA and SQIVND (reference sequence). The CDR3 sequence is 14 residues long. Trimming removed 6 bases at V and 0 bases at J, with 8 bases between.

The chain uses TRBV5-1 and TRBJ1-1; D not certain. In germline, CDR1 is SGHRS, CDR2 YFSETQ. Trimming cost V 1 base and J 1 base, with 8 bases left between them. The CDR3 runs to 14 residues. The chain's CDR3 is CASSLRAGNTEAFF. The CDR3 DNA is TGCGCCAGCAGCTTGCGTGCGGGGAACACTGAAGCTTTCTTT. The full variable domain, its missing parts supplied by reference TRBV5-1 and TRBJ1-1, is KAGVTQTPRYLIKTRGQQVTLSCSPISGHRSVSWYQQTPGQGLQFLFEYFSETQRNKGNFPGRFSGRQFSNSRSEMNVSTLELGDSALYLCASSLRAGNTEAFFGQGTRLTVV.

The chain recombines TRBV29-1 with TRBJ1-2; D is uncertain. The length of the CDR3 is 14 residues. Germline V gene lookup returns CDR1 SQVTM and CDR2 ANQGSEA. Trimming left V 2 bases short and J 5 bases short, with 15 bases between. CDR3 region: CSVERHLIGYGYTF. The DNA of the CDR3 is TGCAGCGTTGAAAGACACCTCATAGGGTATGGCTACACCTTC.

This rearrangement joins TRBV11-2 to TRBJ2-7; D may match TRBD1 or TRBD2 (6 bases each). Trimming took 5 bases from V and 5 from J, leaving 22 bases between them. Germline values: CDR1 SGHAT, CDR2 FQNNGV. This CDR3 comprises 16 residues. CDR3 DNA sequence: TGTGCCAGCAGCCCCGAAGGTTCGGGGGCACGACACGAGCAGTACTTC. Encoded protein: CASSPEGSGARHEQYF. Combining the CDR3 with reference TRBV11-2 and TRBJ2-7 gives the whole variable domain EAGVAQSPRYKIIEKRQSVAFWCNPISGHATLYWYQQILGQGPKLLIQFQNNGVVDDSQLPKDRFSAERLKGVDSTLKIQPAKLEDSAVYLCASSPEGSGARHEQYFGPGTRLTVT.